One sample yielded the 11 T cell receptor beta chains listed below, sequenced in a study of cytomegalovirus exposure and HLA in healthy donors. PCR was performed using 60 Vbeta and 13 Jbeta primers. Profiled with immunoSEQ multiplex PCR; TCRdb holds only in-frame clones, not every one. Of 150,000 to 160,000 clones in the sample, roughly 81% are singletons; the top ten hold more than 2%. The sequencing sample was made of PBMCs. The receptors were gathered from a woman in her late teens or twenties in good health and CMV-seronegative.

The gene calls are TRBV28 and TRBJ1-5, with TRBD1 as a possible D gene (5 bases). CDR1 is MDHEN, CDR2 SYDVKM, per germline. The CDR3 has 16 residues. With 7 bases removed from V and 4 bases from J, the gap between germline ends came to 20 bases. The CDR3 nucleotides are TGTGCCAGCACCGACCCAGGGCGGGGTCGAAATCAGCCCCAGCATTTT. It is translated as CASTDPGRGRNQPQHF.

The chain carries TRBV28 and TRBJ1-4; possible D gene TRBD1, 5 bases. Per germline, CDR1 MDHEN and CDR2 SYDVKM. This CDR3 is built from 14 residues. Between the trimmed V and J ends, which lost 2 bases and 7 bases, there was a span of 11 bases. The CDR3 spells CASSLRGEIEKLFF. Here the CDR3 DNA reads TGTGCCAGCAGTTTACGGGGGGAGATTGAAAAACTGTTTTTT.

In this sample, this clone turned up a few times. The chain couples TRBV13 to TRBJ2-7, with 9 bases fitting TRBD2. Per germline, CDR1 PRHDT and CDR2 FYEKMQ (reference sequence). The CDR3 runs 16 residues. J was trimmed by 0 bases and V by 5 bases; bases with no gene match: 8. CDR3 amino acids: CASSEIAGALSYEQYF. In DNA form, the CDR3 reads TGTGCCAGCAGCGAAATAGCGGGAGCCCTCTCCTACGAGCAGTACTTC.

This chain uses TRBV2 with TRBJ2-5; 7 bases are shared with TRBD1. Germline loops: CDR1 SNHLY, CDR2 FYNNEI. CDR3 length: 14 residues. V shed 2 bases, J shed 4 bases, and the junction held 4 bases outside the gene matches. CDR3 DNA: TGTGCCAGCAGTGAACAGGGGGTCGGAGAGACCCAGTACTTC. Translation gives CASSEQGVGETQYF.

The chain has TRBV5-4 and TRBJ1-3; TRBD1 matches at 9 bases. The germline V gene has CDR1 SGHNT and CDR2 YYREEE (reference sequence). The CDR3 has 16 amino acids. The V gene end was trimmed by 4 bases and the J gene end by 1 base; junction bases not matched to a gene: 6. The CDR3 here is CASSLDRGVSGNTIYF. The CDR3 DNA follows: TGTGCCAGCAGCCTCGACAGGGGGGTTTCTGGAAACACCATATATTTT.

The gene calls are TRBV4-3 and TRBJ2-7, with TRBD2 identical over 9 bases. This CDR3 has 15 residues. Germline lookup yields CDR1 LGHNA and CDR2 YSLEER. V lost 0 bases, J lost 6 bases, and 6 bases stayed unmatched. The CDR3 DNA is TGCGCCAGCAGCCAAGAAAGCGGGAGGTTCGCCGAGCAGTACTTC. Encoded protein: CASSQESGRFAEQYF.

The J gene is TRBJ1-2, the V gene TRBV28; TRBD1 is a possible D gene (6 bases). V lost 5 bases, J lost 8 bases, and 18 bases lay in between. Germline CDR1 MDHEN, CDR2 SYDVKM. The CDR3 sequence is 14 residues long. DNA for the CDR3: TGTGCCAGCAGTGCGCAACAGGGATATAGGGGCTACACCTTC. This sequence encodes CASSAQQGYRGYTF.

The chain couples TRBV28 to TRBJ2-2; maybe TRBD2 (6 bases). Germline V gives CDR1 MDHEN, CDR2 SYDVKM. V lost 3 bases and J lost 3, with 14 bases in between. The CDR3 length is 16 residues. This chain's CDR3 is CASSFEGGADTGELFF. The CDR3 bases are TGTGCCAGCAGTTTTGAAGGAGGGGCGGACACCGGGGAGCTGTTTTTT.

The chain couples TRBV28 to TRBJ2-7; D is unresolved. Germline CDR1 is MDHEN and CDR2 is SYDVKM. V was cut by 5 bases and J by 3 bases, with 14 bases left in between. The CDR3 loop spans 14 amino acids. The CDR3 DNA is TGTGCCAGCAGTATCCGCCGACAAGTCTACGAGCAGTACTTC. It yields the protein CASSIRRQVYEQYF.

This chain links TRBV2 with TRBJ2-2; D ambiguous. V gave up 5 bases and J gave up 2 bases, with 12 bases separating them. The CDR3 is 15 residues long. Germline CDR1 reads SNHLY; CDR2 reads FYNNEI. As DNA, the CDR3 is TGTGCCAGCAGTACCGCAGGCAAAAACACCGGGGAGCTGTTTTTT. Residues: CASSTAGKNTGELFF. Using reference TRBV2 and TRBJ2-2 for the parts outside the CDR3, the full variable domain is EPEVTQTPSHQVTQMGQEVILRCVPISNHLYFYWYRQILGQKVEFLVSFYNNEISEKSEIFDDQFSVERPDGSNFTLKIRSTKLEDSAMYFCASSTAGKNTGELFFGEGSRLTVL.

This rearrangement joins TRBV7-2 to TRBJ2-5; perhaps TRBD2 as D (5 bases). The length of the CDR3 is 15 residues. Germline assignment: CDR1 SGHTA and CDR2 FQGNSA. Trimming left V 2 bases short and J 5 bases short, with 15 bases between. The CDR3 region is CASSLPGRGWETQYF. CDR3 DNA: TGTGCCAGCAGCTTACCGGGCCGAGGGTGGGAGACCCAGTACTTC.